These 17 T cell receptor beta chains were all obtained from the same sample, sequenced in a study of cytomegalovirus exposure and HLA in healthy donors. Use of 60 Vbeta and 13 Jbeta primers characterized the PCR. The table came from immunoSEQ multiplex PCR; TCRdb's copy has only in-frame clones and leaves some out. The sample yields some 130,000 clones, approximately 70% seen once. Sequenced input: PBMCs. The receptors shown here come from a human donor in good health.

Written as DNA, the CDR3 is TGTGCCAGCAGCCAAAATCGGCACAGCTCCTACAATGAGCAGTTCTTC. Protein sequence: CASSQNRHSSYNEQFF. The chain employs TRBV14 and TRBJ2-1, with D unclear. The CDR3 spans 16 residues. Germline CDR1 reads SGHDN; CDR2 reads FVKESK. Between the trimmed V and J ends, which lost 2 bases and 0 bases, there was a span of 11 bases.

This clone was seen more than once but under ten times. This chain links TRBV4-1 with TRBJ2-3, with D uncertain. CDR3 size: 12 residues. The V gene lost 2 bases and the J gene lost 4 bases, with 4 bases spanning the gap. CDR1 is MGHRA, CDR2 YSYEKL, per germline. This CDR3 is CASSQSADTQYF. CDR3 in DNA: TGCGCCAGCAGCCAAAGCGCAGATACGCAGTATTTT.

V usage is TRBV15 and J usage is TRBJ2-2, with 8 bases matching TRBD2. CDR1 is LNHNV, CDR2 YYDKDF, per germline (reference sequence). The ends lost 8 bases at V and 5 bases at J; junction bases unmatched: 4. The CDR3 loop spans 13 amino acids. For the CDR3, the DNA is TGTGCCACCGGGACTAGAATAACCGGGGAGCTGTTTTTT. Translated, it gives CATGTRITGELFF.

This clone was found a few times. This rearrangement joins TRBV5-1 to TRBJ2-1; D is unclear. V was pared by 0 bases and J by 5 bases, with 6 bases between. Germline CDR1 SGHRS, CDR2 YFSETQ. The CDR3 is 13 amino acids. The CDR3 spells CASSLGPNNEQFF. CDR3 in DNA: TGCGCCAGCAGCTTGGGGCCCAACAATGAGCAGTTCTTC.

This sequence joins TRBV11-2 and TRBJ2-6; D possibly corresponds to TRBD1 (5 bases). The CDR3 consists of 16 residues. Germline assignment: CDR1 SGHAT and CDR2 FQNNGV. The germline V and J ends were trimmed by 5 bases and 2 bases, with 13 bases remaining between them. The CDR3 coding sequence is TGTGCCAGCAGCATCAGGGTCCAGGCTGGGGCCAACGTCCTGACTTTC. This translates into CASSIRVQAGANVLTF.

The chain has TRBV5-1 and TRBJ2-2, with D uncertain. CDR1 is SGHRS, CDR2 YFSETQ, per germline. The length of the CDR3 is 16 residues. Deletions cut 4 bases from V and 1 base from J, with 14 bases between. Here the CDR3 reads CASSPMGQENTGELFF. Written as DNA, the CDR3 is TGCGCCAGCAGCCCTATGGGCCAGGAGAACACCGGGGAGCTGTTTTTT.

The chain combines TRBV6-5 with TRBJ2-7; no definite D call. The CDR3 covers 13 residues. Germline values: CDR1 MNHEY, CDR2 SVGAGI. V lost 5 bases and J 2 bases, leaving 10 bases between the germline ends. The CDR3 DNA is TGTGCCAGCAGTAACGGGTCCCCCTACGAGCAGTACTTC. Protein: CASSNGSPYEQYF.

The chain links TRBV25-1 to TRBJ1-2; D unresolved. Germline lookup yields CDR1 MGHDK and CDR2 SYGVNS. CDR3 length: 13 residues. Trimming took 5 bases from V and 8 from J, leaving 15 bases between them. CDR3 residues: CASSTDGLRGYTF. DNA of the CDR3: TGTGCCAGCAGTACGGACGGACTTCGGGGCTACACCTTC.

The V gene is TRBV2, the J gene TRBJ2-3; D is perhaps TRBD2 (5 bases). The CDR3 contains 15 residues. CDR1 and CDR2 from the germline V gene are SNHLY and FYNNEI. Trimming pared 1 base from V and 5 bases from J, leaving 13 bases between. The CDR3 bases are TGTGCCAGCAGTGAAGGCGCCGGGATTCAAGATACGCAGTATTTT. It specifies CASSEGAGIQDTQYF.

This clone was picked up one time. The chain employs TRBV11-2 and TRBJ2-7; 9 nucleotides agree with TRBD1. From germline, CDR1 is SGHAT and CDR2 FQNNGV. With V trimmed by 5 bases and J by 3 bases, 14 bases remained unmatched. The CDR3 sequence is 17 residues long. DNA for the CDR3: TGTGCCAGCAGCCCCTCCGGGACAGGGAGGTTCTTCTACGAGCAGTACTTC. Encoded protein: CASSPSGTGRFFYEQYF.

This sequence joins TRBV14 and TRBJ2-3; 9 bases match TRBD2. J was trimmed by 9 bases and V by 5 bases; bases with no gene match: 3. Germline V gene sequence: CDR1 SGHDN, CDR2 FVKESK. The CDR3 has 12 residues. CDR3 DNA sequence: TGTGCCAGCAGCATGAGCGGGAGGACGCAGTATTTT. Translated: CASSMSGRTQYF. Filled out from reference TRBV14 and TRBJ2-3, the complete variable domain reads EAGVTQFPSHSVIEKGQTVTLRCDPISGHDNLYWYRRVMGKEIKFLLHFVKESKQDESGMPNNRFLAERTGGTYSTLKVQPAELEDSGVYFCASSMSGRTQYFGPGTRLTVL.

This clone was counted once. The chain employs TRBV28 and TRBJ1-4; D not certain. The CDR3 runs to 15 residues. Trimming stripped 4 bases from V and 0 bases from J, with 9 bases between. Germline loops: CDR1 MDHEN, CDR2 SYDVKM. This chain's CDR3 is CASSSPGTTNEKLFF. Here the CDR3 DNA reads TGTGCCAGCAGTTCCCCGGGGACAACTAATGAAAAACTGTTTTTT.

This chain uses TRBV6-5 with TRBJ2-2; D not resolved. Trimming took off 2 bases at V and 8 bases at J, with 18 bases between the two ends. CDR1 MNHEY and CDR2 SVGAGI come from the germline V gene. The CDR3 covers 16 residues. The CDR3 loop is CASSYINRLGGGELFF. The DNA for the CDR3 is TGTGCCAGCAGTTACATAAACCGGCTCGGCGGTGGGGAGCTGTTTTTT.

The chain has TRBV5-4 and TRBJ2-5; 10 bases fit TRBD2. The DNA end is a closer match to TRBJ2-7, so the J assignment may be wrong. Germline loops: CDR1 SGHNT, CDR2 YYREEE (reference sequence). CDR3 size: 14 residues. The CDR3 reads CASSLAGGPGEQYF. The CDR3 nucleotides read TGTGCCAGCAGCTTAGCGGGAGGGCCTGGCGAGCAGTACTTC.

CDR3 sequence reads: CASSTRSGSGELFF. CDR3 DNA: TGTGCCAGCAGCACCCGGTCGGGGTCCGGGGAGCTGTTTTTT. The chain combines TRBV7-3 with TRBJ2-2, with D possibly being TRBD2 (5 bases). Germline lookup yields CDR1 SGHTA and CDR2 FQGTGA. The ends were cut back, 5 bases at V and 6 bases at J, with 13 bases in the middle. The CDR3 is made up of 14 amino acids.

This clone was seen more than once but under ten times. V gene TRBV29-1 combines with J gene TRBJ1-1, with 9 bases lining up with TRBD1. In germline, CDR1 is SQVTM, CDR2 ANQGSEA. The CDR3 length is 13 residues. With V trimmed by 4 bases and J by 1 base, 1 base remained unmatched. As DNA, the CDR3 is TGCAGCGTTGTGGGACAGGGGAACACTGAAGCTTTCTTT. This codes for CSVVGQGNTEAFF.

The CDR3 DNA reads TGTGCCAGCTCACTCGGGACATACCTCACCGATGAGCAGTTCTTC. It codes for CASSLGTYLTDEQFF. The genes are TRBV18 and TRBJ2-1; perhaps TRBD1 as D (6 bases). Germline CDR1 and CDR2: KGHSH and LQKENI. There are 15 residues in the CDR3. Trimming cost V 4 bases and J 8 bases, with 18 bases left between them. Full variable domain (outside the CDR3, taken from reference TRBV18 and TRBJ2-1): NAGVMQNPRHLVRRRGQEARLRCSPMKGHSHVYWYRQLPEEGLKFMVYLQKENIIDESGMPKERFSAEFPKEGPSILRIQQVVRGDSAAYFCASSLGTYLTDEQFFGPGTRLTVL.